Listed below are T cell receptor beta chains from one sample, sequenced in a study of beta chain features in type 1 diabetes. The protocol was immunoSEQ multiplex PCR, while the TCRdb copy is restricted to in-frame clones and leaves out a portion. The repertoire holds 400,000 to 600,000 clones, about 30% seen once, with roughly 0.06% in the top ten. Specimen: naive CD4+ T cells from blood. All receptors come from a man younger than 35 in good health. CDR3s include the opening cysteine and the closing phenylalanine or tryptophan. A D gene is named only where the DNA matches it firmly. Only some rows state a clone size, as once, few, many or a class for expanded clones.

d_call	v_call	clone_size	j_call	cdr3_nt	cdr3_aa
TRBD2	TRBV11-3	few	TRBJ2-7	TGTGCCAGCAGCTCGAGCCCAGCGGGGGAGTCAGAGCAGTACTTC	CASSSSPAGESEQYF
.	TRBV27	few	TRBJ1-2	TGTGCCAGCAGTTTTGCGACAGCTAACTATGGCTACACCTTC	CASSFATANYGYTF
TRBD1	TRBV6-6	.	TRBJ1-5	TGTGCCAGCAGTTACCAGGACAGGGACTATCAGCCCCAGCATTTT	CASSYQDRDYQPQHF
.	TRBV7-2	.	TRBJ2-7	TGTGCCAGCAGCCCCCTATACGAGCAGTACTTC	CASSPLYEQYF
TRBD2	TRBV30	few	TRBJ2-2	TGTGCCTGGAGTACACCTAGCGGGACATCGGGGACCGGGGAGCTGTTTTTT	CAWSTPSGTSGTGELFF
TRBD2	TRBV29-1	few	TRBJ2-7	TGCAGCATAGGACTAGTTGACGAGCAGTACTTC	CSIGLVDEQYF
.	TRBV7-2	few	TRBJ2-7	TGTGCCAGCAGCTCAAACTCCTACGAGCAGTACTTC	CASSSNSYEQYF
TRBD2	TRBV6-6	.	TRBJ2-3	TGTGCCAGCAGTACGACTAGCGGACGCACAGATACGCAGTATTTT	CASSTTSGRTDTQYF
TRBD1	TRBV29-1	.	TRBJ1-1	TGCAGCGTCATCCGGGACAGGAACACTGAAGCTTTCTTT	CSVIRDRNTEAFF
.	TRBV30	.	TRBJ2-7	TGTGCCTGGAAAACATATCAGGGGTATATTGTGTACTTC	CAWKTYQGYIVYF
.	TRBV29-1	few	TRBJ1-1	TGCAGCGTTGAGACCTACCAGAACACTGAAGCTTTCTTT	CSVETYQNTEAFF
TRBD1	TRBV29-1	few	TRBJ2-7	TGCAGCGTTGGTGGACAGGGTTACGAGCAGTACTTC	CSVGGQGYEQYF
.	TRBV18	few	TRBJ2-1	TGTGCCAGCTCAACCCCCCCTTCCTACAATGAGCAGTTCTTC	CASSTPPSYNEQFF
.	TRBV7-6	.	TRBJ1-4	TGTGCCAGCAGCTTAGGACCCGGTGAAAAGGGAAAACTGTTTTTT	CASSLGPGEKGKLFF
.	TRBV5-1	few	TRBJ2-5	TGCGCCAGCAGCTACGGGACACCTGCTTCGGAGACCCAGTACTTC	CASSYGTPASETQYF
.	TRBV6-5	.	TRBJ1-1	TGTGCCAGCAGCCACCGCGGGAACACTGAAGCTTTCTTT	CASSHRGNTEAFF
TRBD1	TRBV25-1	.	TRBJ2-5	TGTGCCAGCAGTGAATATCAGGGGGCCGATGAGACCCAGTACTTC	CASSEYQGADETQYF
.	TRBV30	.	TRBJ2-1	TGTGCCTGCGACGTAGCGGTATTCTACAATGAGCAGTTCTTC	CACDVAVFYNEQFF
.	TRBV21-1	.	TRBJ1-5	TGTGCCAGCAGCAAAGAAGAGGGATGGGGATATAGCAATCAGCCCCAGCATTTT	CASSKEEGWGYSNQPQHF
.	TRBV4-1	few	TRBJ2-5	TGCGCCAGCAGCCAAGAACGGGGCAGGCAAGAGACCCAGTACTTC	CASSQERGRQETQYF
.	TRBV6-1	few	TRBJ2-7	TGTGCCAGCAGTTGGGAGGGGGGCTACGAGCAGTACTTC	CASSWEGGYEQYF
.	TRBV6-5	.	TRBJ1-1	TGTGCCAGCAGAGCGACACCGAACACTGAAGCTTTCTTT	CASRATPNTEAFF
.	TRBV4-1	few	TRBJ2-7	TGCGCCAGCAGCCAGCCAACTCGGAAGGGGCTCACCTACGAGCAGTACTTC	CASSQPTRKGLTYEQYF
.	TRBV11-2	.	TRBJ2-4	TGTGCCAGCAGCGCACGAATCCAAGACATTCAGTACTTC	CASSARIQDIQYF
.	TRBV7-8	.	TRBJ2-7	TGTGCCAGCAGCTTAGAAAGGGGGACCGAGCAGTACTTC	CASSLERGTEQYF
TRBD1	TRBV5-4	.	TRBJ2-1	TGTGCCAGCAGACCGGGACAGGGGGCCGGGAATGAGCAGTTCTTC	CASRPGQGAGNEQFF
TRBD1	TRBV29-1	.	TRBJ2-1	TGCAGCGCCGGACAGGGGAACTACAATGAGCAGTTCTTC	CSAGQGNYNEQFF
.	TRBV29-1	few	TRBJ2-1	TGCAGCGTTGAAGTTCAGATTGAGCAGTTCTTC	CSVEVQIEQFF
.	TRBV7-7	.	TRBJ2-5	TGTGCCAGCAGCTTTACCGGTGACACCCAAGAGACCCAGTACTTC	CASSFTGDTQETQYF
TRBD2	TRBV30	few	TRBJ2-3	TGTGCCTGGAGACGCGGGGGGATGGCAGATACGCAGTATTTT	CAWRRGGMADTQYF
TRBD1	TRBV30	.	TRBJ1-2	TGTGCCTGGATGGCCCGGGACAGGGTTCTTGGCTACACCTTC	CAWMARDRVLGYTF
.	TRBV5-4	few	TRBJ2-1	TGTGCCAGCAGCTTGGGAGGACCGCAGATATACAATGAGCAGTTCTTC	CASSLGGPQIYNEQFF
.	TRBV30	.	TRBJ2-2	TGTGCCTCCTCAAGCGGGACAGGGAACACCGGGGAGCTGTTTTTT	CASSSGTGNTGELFF
.	TRBV20-1	.	TRBJ1-1	TGCAGTGCTGACCGAGGAACTGAAGCTTTCTTT	CSADRGTEAFF
.	TRBV2	.	TRBJ2-4	TGTGCCAGCAGTGATGGTAACGGAAACATTCAGTACTTC	CASSDGNGNIQYF
.	TRBV4-3	once	TRBJ2-7	TGCGCCAGCAGCCAAGGTATGAGGACGGACTACGAGCAGTACTTC	CASSQGMRTDYEQYF
.	TRBV29-1	.	TRBJ2-2	TGCAGCGCCAGGTGGGGCGTCAGGTCCGCCGGGGAGCTGTTTTTT	CSARWGVRSAGELFF
TRBD2	TRBV7-3	.	TRBJ2-1	TGTGCCAGCAGCCCTAAGCGGGAAGATGAGCAGTTCTTC	CASSPKREDEQFF
.	TRBV4-1	.	TRBJ1-2	TGCGCCAGCAGCCAAGTTGGGACATCGTTTCGCTATGGCTACACCTTC	CASSQVGTSFRYGYTF
TRBD1	TRBV29-1	few	TRBJ1-1	TGCAGCGTCGGCAGGGGGGGATTGAACACTGAAGCTTTCTTT	CSVGRGGLNTEAFF
.	TRBV10-3	.	TRBJ2-3	TGTGCCATCAGTGAAGGGGCATACCCCACAGATACGCAGTATTTT	CAISEGAYPTDTQYF
TRBD1	TRBV29-1	.	TRBJ1-5	TGCAGCGTTAGCCAGGGGGCGTTTCAGCCCCAGCATTTT	CSVSQGAFQPQHF
.	TRBV7-9	few	TRBJ2-1	TGTGCCAGCAATCGTGATTCCTACAATGAGCAGTTCTTC	CASNRDSYNEQFF
.	TRBV2	few	TRBJ2-3	TGTGCCAGCATAGAGGTCGTGAGCACAGATACGCAGTATTTT	CASIEVVSTDTQYF
TRBD1	TRBV27	.	TRBJ2-5	TGTGCCAGCAGGGCGAAAGGGACAGGGGACGAGACCCAGTACTTC	CASRAKGTGDETQYF
.	TRBV29-1	.	TRBJ2-7	TGCAGCGTTGACGTGGGGCCCTCCTACGAGCAGTACTTC	CSVDVGPSYEQYF
TRBD2	TRBV30	.	TRBJ2-2	TGTGCCTACCCGACTAGCGGGAGCTTCGCCGGGGAGCTGTTTTTT	CAYPTSGSFAGELFF
.	TRBV4-3	.	TRBJ1-5	TGCGCCAGCAGCCAAGCAGGGCGGAGGGATCAGCCCCAGCATTTT	CASSQAGRRDQPQHF
.	TRBV30	.	TRBJ2-1	TGTGCCTGGAGTTCCTCTGTGTATGAGCAGTTCTTC	CAWSSSVYEQFF
.	TRBV29-1	.	TRBJ1-3	TGCAGCGTTTACAGCCTAAACACCATATATTTT	CSVYSLNTIYF
.	TRBV7-2	.	TRBJ1-3	TGTGCCAGCAGCTTGGGGGGCGCCTCTGGAAACACCATATATTTT	CASSLGGASGNTIYF
TRBD1	TRBV7-8	.	TRBJ2-3	TGTGCCAGCAGCCCGGACAGGCTTCTGGCAGATACGCAGTATTTT	CASSPDRLLADTQYF
.	TRBV30	few	TRBJ2-3	TGTGCCTGGAGTGGTTTGCGAGATACGCAGTATTTT	CAWSGLRDTQYF
.	TRBV18	.	TRBJ2-1	TGTGCCAGCTCACCTGGGACGGACACCTACAATGAGCAGTTCTTC	CASSPGTDTYNEQFF
TRBD1	TRBV10-3	few	TRBJ1-5	TGTGCCATCAGTACAGGGGCAAATCAGCCCCAGCATTTT	CAISTGANQPQHF
.	TRBV27	.	TRBJ2-2	TGTGCCAGCAAGAAAGAACGGGAAAGGAACACCGGGGAGCTGTTTTTT	CASKKERERNTGELFF
.	TRBV29-1	few	TRBJ2-1	TGCAGCGTAGGTGAGGGGAATGAGCAGTTCTTC	CSVGEGNEQFF
.	TRBV7-8	.	TRBJ2-1	TGTGCCAGCAGCCCAAGGGGCAGTTTATCGGACAATGAGCAGTTCTTC	CASSPRGSLSDNEQFF
.	TRBV2	.	TRBJ2-5	TGTGCCAGCAGTAGGTACCAAGAGACCCAGTACTTC	CASSRYQETQYF